This paragraph reports one TCR beta chain. As yet, its antigen is unknown. The sample is drawn from a study of OX40 agonist ivuxolimab in advanced cancers. The overall study: The group had a mean age of 60 years, ranged from about 20 to 90, and was approximately 81% male. Study results and caveats: Some nonresponders additionally presented with little normalized T-cell clonal expansion.

Libraries were prepared by immunoSEQ multiplex PCR; TCRdb keeps only in-frame clonotypes and omits some of them. The sample shows more than 95,000 clones, about 91% of them seen only once. Trimming took 8 bases from V and 6 from J, leaving 21 bases between them. This CDR3 spans 15 amino acids. Per the germline V gene, CDR1 is ENHRY and CDR2 is SYGVKD. The V call is TRBV10-3, the J call TRBJ2-3, with D possibly TRBD2 on 6 matching bases. The clonotype comes from an adult with an advanced solid tumor such as melanoma, head and neck, liver or kidney cancer. Sequences were derived from CD4+ or CD8+ T cells sorted from blood, sampled in a trial of the OX40 agonist ivuxolimab. The CDR3: CAIGVGTVFTDTQYF. CDR3 in DNA: TGTGCCATCGGGGTCGGGACTGTCTTTACTGATACGCAGTATTTT.